This T cell receptor (beta chain) appears in the sequencing data of a study of response to subunit inactivated influenza vaccine. TCRdb passed the RT-PCR reads through MiXCR, listing each CDR3 protein once. The data hold approximately 500,000 distinct CDR3 sequences, with 10% to 15% observed a single time. At least ten counts were recorded for this clonotype. Per the germline V gene, CDR1 is SGHDT and CDR2 is YYEEEE. With 2 bases clipped from V and 3 bases from J, the junction kept 1 base outside the gene matches. The CDR3 covers 14 residues. This sequence joins TRBV5-6 and TRBJ2-7; 11 bases match TRBD2. The sequencing used PBMCs from blood, collected 35 to 45 days after vaccination. This receptor was obtained from a man aged 45-60 years who received an inactivated influenza vaccine. This chain's CDR3 is CASSFGTSGYEQYF. DNA of the CDR3: TGTGCCAGCAGCTTTGGGACTAGCGGCTACGAGCAGTACTTC.